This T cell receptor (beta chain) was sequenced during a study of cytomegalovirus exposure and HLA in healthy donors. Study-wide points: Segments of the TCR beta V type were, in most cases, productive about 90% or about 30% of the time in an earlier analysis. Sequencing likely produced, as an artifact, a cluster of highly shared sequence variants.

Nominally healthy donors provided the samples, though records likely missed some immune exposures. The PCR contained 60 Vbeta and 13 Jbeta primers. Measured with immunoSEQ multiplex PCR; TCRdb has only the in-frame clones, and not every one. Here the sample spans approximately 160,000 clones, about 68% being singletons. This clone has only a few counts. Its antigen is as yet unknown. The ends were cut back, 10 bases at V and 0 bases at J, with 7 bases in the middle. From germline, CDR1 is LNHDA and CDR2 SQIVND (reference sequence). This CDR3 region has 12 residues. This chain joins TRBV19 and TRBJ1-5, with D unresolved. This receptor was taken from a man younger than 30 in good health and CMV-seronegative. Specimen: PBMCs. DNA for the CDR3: TGTGCCAACAGCTTTAGCAATCAGCCCCAGCATTTT. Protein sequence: CANSFSNQPQHF.